This TCR beta chain is drawn from a study of human T cells and chemical hapten exposure. Regarding the study as a whole: The donors suffered from alopecia, so their immune response may not match that of healthy people.

This clonotype was observed a few times. Its antigen is unidentified. Time point here: patch test 1, 2 weeks after DPC sensitization. As to treatment: therapeutic diphenylcyclopropenone sensitization with weekly scalp DPC. TCRdb reprocessed the RACE reads via MiXCR and lists one record per CDR3 protein. Among 70,000 to 75,000 distinct CDR3 sequences listed, about 31% were seen once. This specimen was whole blood, taken in connection with sensitization to the hapten diphenylcyclopropenone (DPC). The TCR was taken from a man aged 35 to 55 with alopecia areata. Some clones in this sample may be carry-over from other donors' samples.

CDR3 DNA sequence: TGCAGCGTTGGGACCCCGACAGGGGTCTCCGCCTACGAGCAGTACTTC. Its protein product is CSVGTPTGVSAYEQYF. The chain has TRBV29-1 and TRBJ2-7; TRBD1 aligns across 8 bases. Looked up from germline, CDR1 is SQVTM and CDR2 is ANQGSEA. Losses at the gene ends were 4 bases for V and 2 bases for J; bases not matched to a gene: 13. The CDR3 spans 16 residues.